The 20 T cell receptor beta chains below were found in one sample sequenced in a study of blood T cell repertoires in COVID-19. Produced via immunoSEQ multiplex PCR; TCRdb's table is partial and in-frame only. The sample contains some 100,000 clones, about 80% of which appear only once. The specimen sequenced was peripheral blood. These receptors originate from a man between 65 and 80 years old with acute or convalescent COVID-19.

The V call is TRBV9, the J call TRBJ1-5, with 7 bases aligning to TRBD1. The V and J ends lost 0 bases and 1 base, in that order; junction bases with no gene match: 1. The CDR3 is made up of 15 amino acids. In germline, CDR1 is SGDLS, CDR2 YYNGEE. CDR3 coding DNA: TGTGCCAGCAGCGTAGGGGGACAGAGCAATCAGCCCCAGCATTTT. This gives the protein CASSVGGQSNQPQHF. Full variable domain (remainder filled in from reference TRBV9 and TRBJ1-5): DSGVTQTPKHLITATGQRVTLRCSPRSGDLSVYWYQQSLDQGLQFLIQYYNGEERAKGNILERFSAQQFPDLHSELNLSSLELGDSALYFCASSVGGQSNQPQHFGDGTRLSIL.

This chain uses TRBV28 with TRBJ1-4, with D maybe TRBD1 (5 bases). This CDR3 comprises 15 residues. In germline, CDR1 is MDHEN, CDR2 SYDVKM. V was pared by 3 bases and J by 0 bases, with 8 bases between. CDR3 loop: CASSFGAATNEKLFF. CDR3 coding DNA: TGTGCCAGCAGTTTTGGGGCAGCAACTAATGAAAAACTGTTTTTT.

The chain links TRBV5-1 to TRBJ2-1; D is undetermined. V lost 4 bases and J 10 bases, leaving 9 bases between the germline ends. The V gene's germline CDR1 is SGHRS and CDR2 YFSETQ. This CDR3 region has 11 residues. The CDR3, as DNA: TGCGCCAGCAGCGAGGCTGGCGAGCAGTTCTTC. This sequence encodes CASSEAGEQFF.

The chain links TRBV6-5 to TRBJ1-4, with TRBD1 matching over 7 bases. The CDR3 has 15 amino acids. Trimming removed 2 bases from V and 2 bases from J; junction bases left unmatched: 2. The V gene's germline CDR1 is MNHEY and CDR2 SVGAGI. The CDR3 DNA reads TGTGCCAGCAGTTACCGGGACAGCACTAATGAAAAACTGTTTTTT. Its translation is CASSYRDSTNEKLFF.

The chain carries TRBV7-9 and TRBJ2-7; the D gene is possibly TRBD2 (6 bases). The V gene's germline CDR1 is SEHNR and CDR2 FQNEAQ (reference sequence). The CDR3 is 13 amino acids. Trimming took off 3 bases at V and 6 bases at J, with 12 bases between the two ends. The CDR3 loop reads CASSFADYVEQYF. The CDR3 DNA reads as TGTGCCAGCAGCTTTGCGGACTACGTCGAGCAGTACTTC.

The chain employs TRBV9 and TRBJ1-5; the D gene is possibly TRBD1 (5 bases). Trimming left V 3 bases short and J 0 bases short, with 10 bases between. In germline, CDR1 is SGDLS, CDR2 YYNGEE. The CDR3 sequence is 15 residues long. CDR3 nucleotide sequence: TGTGCCAGCAGCGGCGACAGTTATAGCAATCAGCCCCAGCATTTT. As protein: CASSGDSYSNQPQHF.

The chain uses TRBV5-1 and TRBJ1-2; tentative D call: TRBD1 (5 bases). V was pared by 0 bases and J by 3 bases, with 21 bases between. The CDR3 totals 18 residues. Germline loops: CDR1 SGHRS, CDR2 YFSETQ. The DNA for the CDR3 is TGCGCCAGCAGCTTGGCCAAAGGGGAGGTCTCAGGTGACTATGGCTACACCTTC. It translates to CASSLAKGEVSGDYGYTF.

This chain connects TRBV5-1 to TRBJ2-5; TRBD2 might be the D (6 bases). Germline CDR1 SGHRS, CDR2 YFSETQ. The CDR3 is 15 amino acids. V was pared by 3 bases and J by 1 base, with 13 bases between. The CDR3 protein is CASSSWEATQETQYF. The CDR3 DNA is TGCGCCAGCAGCTCCTGGGAGGCGACCCAAGAGACCCAGTACTTC.

The V call is TRBV5-4, the J call TRBJ1-2, with D tentatively TRBD1 (5 bases). Germline V lookup: CDR1 SGHNT, CDR2 YYREEE (reference sequence). CDR3 size: 14 residues. The V end was cut by 2 bases, the J end by 7 bases, with 15 bases between. CDR3: CASSFSQGGFGYTF. For the CDR3, the DNA is TGTGCCAGCAGCTTTAGCCAGGGCGGTTTTGGCTACACCTTC.

The sample holds many counts of this clone. This chain links TRBV14 with TRBJ1-2; D might be TRBD1 (6 bases). CDR1 SGHDN and CDR2 FVKESK come from the germline V gene. There are 15 residues in the CDR3. Deletions cut 2 bases from V and 7 bases from J, with 17 bases between. CDR3 protein: CASSQFGGHLSGYTF. CDR3 DNA: TGTGCCAGCAGCCAATTTGGGGGACATCTTTCTGGCTACACCTTC.

This chain links TRBV29-1 with TRBJ2-7, with 9 bases that match TRBD2. Losses at the gene ends were 5 bases for V and 0 bases for J; bases not matched to a gene: 2. Germline-derived CDR1 and CDR2 are SQVTM and ANQGSEA. The CDR3 is made up of 13 amino acids. DNA of the CDR3: TGCAGCGTTCATAGCGGGAGCTCCTACGAGCAGTACTTC. Amino acid sequence: CSVHSGSSYEQYF.

The V call is TRBV4-1, the J call TRBJ1-2, with TRBD1 matching over 9 bases. CDR3 length equals 16 residues. J lost 4 bases, V lost 2 bases, and 8 bases had no gene match. The germline V gene has CDR1 MGHRA and CDR2 YSYEKL. As DNA, the CDR3 is TGCGCCAGCAGCCAACAAGGGACAGGGCTGATCTATGGCTACACCTTC. Protein: CASSQQGTGLIYGYTF.

This clone has just a few counts. The chain recombines TRBV6-6 with TRBJ2-2; 7 bases are a match to TRBD2. With V trimmed by 5 bases and J by 4 bases, 13 bases remained unmatched. Per the germline V gene, CDR1 is MNHNY and CDR2 is SVGAGI (reference sequence). CDR3 length: 17 amino acids. The CDR3 is CASSPGSALAVTGELFF. DNA of the CDR3: TGTGCCAGCAGTCCGGGGTCTGCGCTAGCGGTCACCGGGGAGCTGTTTTTT.

The genes are TRBV6-5 and TRBJ2-2, with 8 bases matching TRBD1. The V and J ends lost 4 bases and 5 bases, in that order; junction bases with no gene match: 6. The CDR3 runs 15 residues. Germline V lookup: CDR1 MNHEY, CDR2 SVGAGI. CDR3 sequence: CASSSSTGVTGELFF. The DNA for the CDR3 is TGTGCCAGCAGTTCGTCGACAGGGGTGACCGGGGAGCTGTTTTTT.

This clone is a singleton in its sample. The chain is built from TRBV7-9 and TRBJ1-1; TRBD1 might be the D (5 bases). This CDR3 has 14 residues. CDR1 SEHNR and CDR2 FQNEAQ come from the germline V gene (reference sequence). Trimming removed 4 bases from V and 4 bases from J, with 13 bases in between. CDR3 residues: CASSSRDGGTEAFF. The CDR3 region has the DNA TGTGCCAGCAGCTCAAGGGACGGGGGCACTGAAGCTTTCTTT.

V and J are TRBV6-1 and TRBJ1-1; 11 positions agree with TRBD1. V shed 6 bases, J shed 4 bases, and the junction held 13 bases outside the gene matches. Germline CDR1 and CDR2: MNHNS and SASEGT. This CDR3 contains 17 residues. The CDR3 spells CASRETGTGGWGTEAFF. CDR3 DNA: TGTGCCAGCAGAGAAACCGGGACAGGGGGTTGGGGCACTGAAGCTTTCTTT.

This clone has only one observation. V and J are TRBV7-2 and TRBJ1-1; 7 nucleotides line up with TRBD1. The CDR3 extends over 15 amino acids. Germline V gene lookup returns CDR1 SGHTA and CDR2 FQGNSA. The junction had 5 bases not matched to a gene; V was cut back by 0 bases and J by 4 bases. The CDR3 DNA reads as TGTGCCAGCAGCTTAGCCGTACAGGGGAGCACTGAAGCTTTCTTT. Translation gives CASSLAVQGSTEAFF.

The count of this clone is one. V usage is TRBV6-6 and J usage is TRBJ1-1; TRBD1 is a possible D gene (5 bases). V was shortened by 2 bases and J by 0 bases, with 7 bases between the two germline ends. Germline V gene data show CDR1 as MNHNY and CDR2 as SVGAGI (reference sequence). The CDR3 runs to 14 residues. CDR3 nucleotides: TGTGCCAGCAGTTACGACAGTCTGAACACTGAAGCTTTCTTT. Its translation: CASSYDSLNTEAFF.

The rearrangement joins TRBV18 to TRBJ1-1; 10 bases map to TRBD1. Germline CDR1 and CDR2: KGHSH and LQKENI. The CDR3 has 16 residues. V trimming: 3 bases; J trimming: 1 base; junction bases outside the gene matches: 5. The CDR3 loop is CASSPAGQGKNTEAFF. The CDR3 DNA follows: TGTGCCAGCTCACCCGCGGGACAGGGGAAGAACACTGAAGCTTTCTTT.

The chain carries TRBV24-1 and TRBJ2-5, with a tentative D call TRBD1 (6 bases). Trimming removed 2 bases at V and 9 bases at J, with 12 bases between. The CDR3 length is 13 residues. The germline V gene encodes CDR1 KGHDR and CDR2 SFDVKD. The CDR3: CATSDYDRQAQYF. The CDR3 region has the DNA TGTGCCACCAGTGATTATGACAGGCAGGCCCAGTACTTC.